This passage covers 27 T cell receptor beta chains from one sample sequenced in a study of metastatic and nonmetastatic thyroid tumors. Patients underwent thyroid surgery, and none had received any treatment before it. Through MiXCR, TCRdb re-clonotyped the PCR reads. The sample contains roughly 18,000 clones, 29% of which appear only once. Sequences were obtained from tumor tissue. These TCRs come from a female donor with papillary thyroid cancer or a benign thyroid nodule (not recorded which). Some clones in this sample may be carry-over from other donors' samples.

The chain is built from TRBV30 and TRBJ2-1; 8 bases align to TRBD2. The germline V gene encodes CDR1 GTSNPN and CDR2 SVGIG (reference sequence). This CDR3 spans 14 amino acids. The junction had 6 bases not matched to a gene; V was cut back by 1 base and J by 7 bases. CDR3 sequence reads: CAWSGAGEGNEQFF. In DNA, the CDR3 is TGTGCCTGGAGTGGAGCGGGAGAGGGGAATGAGCAGTTCTTC.

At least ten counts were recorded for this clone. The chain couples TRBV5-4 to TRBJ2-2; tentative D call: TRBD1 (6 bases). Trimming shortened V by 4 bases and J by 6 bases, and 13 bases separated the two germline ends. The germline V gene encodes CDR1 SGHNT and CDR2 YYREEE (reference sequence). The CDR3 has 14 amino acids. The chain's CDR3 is CASSRPGAPGELFF. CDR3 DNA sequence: TGTGCCAGCAGCCGCCCAGGGGCCCCCGGGGAGCTGTTTTTT.

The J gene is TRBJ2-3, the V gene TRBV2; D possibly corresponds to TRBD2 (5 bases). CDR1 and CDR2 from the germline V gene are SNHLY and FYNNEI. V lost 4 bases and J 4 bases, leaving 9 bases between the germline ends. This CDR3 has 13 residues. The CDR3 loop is CASSVTRADTQYF. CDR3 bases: TGTGCCAGCAGTGTGACGAGGGCAGATACGCAGTATTTT.

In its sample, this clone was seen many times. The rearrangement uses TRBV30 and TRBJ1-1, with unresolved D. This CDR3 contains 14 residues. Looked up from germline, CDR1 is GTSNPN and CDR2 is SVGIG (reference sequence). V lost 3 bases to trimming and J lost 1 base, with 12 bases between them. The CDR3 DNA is TGTGCCTGGAGGGGCCGCCGGGGGAACACTGAAGCTTTCTTT. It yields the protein CAWRGRRGNTEAFF. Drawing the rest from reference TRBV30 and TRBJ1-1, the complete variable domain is SQTIHQWPATLVQPVGSPLSLECTVEGTSNPNLYWYRQAAGRGLQLLFYSVGIGQISSEVPQNLSASRPQDRQFILSSKKLLLSDSGFYLCAWRGRRGNTEAFFGQGTRLTVV.

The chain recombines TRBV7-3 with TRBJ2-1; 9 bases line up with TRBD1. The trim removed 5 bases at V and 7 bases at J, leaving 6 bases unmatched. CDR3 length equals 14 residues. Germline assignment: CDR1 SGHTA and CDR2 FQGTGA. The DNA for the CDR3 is TGTGCCAGCAGCAAACCGGGACAGGGTAATGAGCAGTTCTTC. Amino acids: CASSKPGQGNEQFF.

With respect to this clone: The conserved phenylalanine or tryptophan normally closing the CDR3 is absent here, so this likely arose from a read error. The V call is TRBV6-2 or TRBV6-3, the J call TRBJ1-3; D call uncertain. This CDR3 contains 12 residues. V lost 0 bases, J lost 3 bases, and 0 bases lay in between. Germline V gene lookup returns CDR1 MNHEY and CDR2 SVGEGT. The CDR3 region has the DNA TGTGCCAGCAGTTACTCTGGAAACACCATATATGTT. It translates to CASSYSGNTIYV.

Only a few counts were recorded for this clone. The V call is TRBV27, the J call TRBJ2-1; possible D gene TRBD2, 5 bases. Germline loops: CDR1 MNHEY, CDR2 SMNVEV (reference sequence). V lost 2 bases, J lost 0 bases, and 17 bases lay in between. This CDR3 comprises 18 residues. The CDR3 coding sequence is TGTGCCAGCAGTTTACATCGACTGGAGGTGAGCTCCTACAATGAGCAGTTCTTC. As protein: CASSLHRLEVSSYNEQFF.

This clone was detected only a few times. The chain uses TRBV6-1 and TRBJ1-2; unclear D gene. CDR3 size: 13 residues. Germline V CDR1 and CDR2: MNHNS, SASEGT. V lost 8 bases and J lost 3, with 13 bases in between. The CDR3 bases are TGTGCCAGCGGGCGAGGTGGAGACTATGGCTACACCTTC. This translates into CASGRGGDYGYTF.

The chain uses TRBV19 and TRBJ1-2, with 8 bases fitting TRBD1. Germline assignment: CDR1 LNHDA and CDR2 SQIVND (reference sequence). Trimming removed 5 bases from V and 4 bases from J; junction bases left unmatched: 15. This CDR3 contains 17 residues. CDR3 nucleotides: TGTGCCAGTAGTTCCCACATGGCCCGACAGGGGTCCTATGGCTACACCTTC. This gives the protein CASSSHMARQGSYGYTF.

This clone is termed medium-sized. The chain's CDR3 is CATSSVGGYGYTF. The CDR3 coding sequence is TGTGCCACCAGCAGCGTGGGGGGGTATGGCTACACCTTC. V and J are TRBV15 and TRBJ1-2; D possibly corresponds to TRBD1 (5 bases). V was pared by 3 bases and J by 5 bases, with 10 bases between. This CDR3 has 13 amino acids. Germline lookup yields CDR1 LNHNV and CDR2 YYDKDF (reference sequence).

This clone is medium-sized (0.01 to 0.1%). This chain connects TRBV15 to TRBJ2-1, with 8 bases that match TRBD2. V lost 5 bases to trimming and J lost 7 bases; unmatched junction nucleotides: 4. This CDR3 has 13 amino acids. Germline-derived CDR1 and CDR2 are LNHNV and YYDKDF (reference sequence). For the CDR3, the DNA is TGTGCCACCAGCCTGCCTAGCGGGAATGAGCAGTTCTTC. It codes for CATSLPSGNEQFF.

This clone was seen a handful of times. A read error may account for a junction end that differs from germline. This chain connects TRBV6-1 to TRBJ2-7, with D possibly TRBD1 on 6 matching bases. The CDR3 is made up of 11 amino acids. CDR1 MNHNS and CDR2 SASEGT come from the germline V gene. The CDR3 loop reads CASSEGGEQYF. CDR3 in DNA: TGTGCCAGCAGCGAAGGGGGCGAGCAGTACTTC.

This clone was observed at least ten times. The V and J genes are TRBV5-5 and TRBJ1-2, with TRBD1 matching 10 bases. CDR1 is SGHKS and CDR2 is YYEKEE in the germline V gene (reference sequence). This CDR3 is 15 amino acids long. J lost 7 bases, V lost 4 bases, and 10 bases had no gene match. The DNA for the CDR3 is TGTGCCAGCAGCCCTTGGAGGACAGGGGGAGTTGGCTACACCTTC. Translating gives CASSPWRTGGVGYTF.

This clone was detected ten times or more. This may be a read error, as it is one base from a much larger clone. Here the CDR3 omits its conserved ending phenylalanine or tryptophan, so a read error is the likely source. The CDR3 DNA reads as TGCGCCAGCAGCACAGTTACAAATGAGCAGTTCCTC. Translating it yields CASSTVTNEQFL. The J gene is TRBJ2-1, the V gene TRBV5-1; D gene uncertain. V was trimmed by 4 bases and J by 7 bases, leaving 9 bases between them. The CDR3 spans 12 residues. Per the germline V gene, CDR1 is SGHRS and CDR2 is YFSETQ.

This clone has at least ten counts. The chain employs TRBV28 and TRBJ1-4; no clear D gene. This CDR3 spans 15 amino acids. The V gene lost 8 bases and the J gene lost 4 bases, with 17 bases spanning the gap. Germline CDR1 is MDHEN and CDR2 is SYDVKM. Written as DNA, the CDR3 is TGTGCCAGCCGGGGTCTAGCTCACGGTAATGAAAAACTGTTTTTT. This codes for CASRGLAHGNEKLFF.

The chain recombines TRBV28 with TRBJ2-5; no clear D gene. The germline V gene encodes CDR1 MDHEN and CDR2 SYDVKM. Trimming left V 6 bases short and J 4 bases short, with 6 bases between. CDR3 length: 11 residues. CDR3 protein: CASSSGETQYF. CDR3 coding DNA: TGTGCCAGCAGCTCGGGAGAGACCCAGTACTTC.

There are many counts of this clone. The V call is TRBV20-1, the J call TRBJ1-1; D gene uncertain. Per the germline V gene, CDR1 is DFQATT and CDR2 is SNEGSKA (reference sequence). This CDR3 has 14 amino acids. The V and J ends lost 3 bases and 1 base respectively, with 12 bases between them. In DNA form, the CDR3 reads TGCAGTGCTAGTCCAACGGTAGGGAACACTGAAGCTTTCTTT. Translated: CSASPTVGNTEAFF.

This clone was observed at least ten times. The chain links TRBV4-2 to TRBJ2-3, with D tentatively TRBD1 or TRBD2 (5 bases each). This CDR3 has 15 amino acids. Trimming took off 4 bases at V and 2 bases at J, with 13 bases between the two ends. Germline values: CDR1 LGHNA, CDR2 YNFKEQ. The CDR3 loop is CASSRTRDHTDTQYF. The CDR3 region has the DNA TGTGCCAGCAGCCGTACCCGGGACCACACAGATACGCAGTATTTT.

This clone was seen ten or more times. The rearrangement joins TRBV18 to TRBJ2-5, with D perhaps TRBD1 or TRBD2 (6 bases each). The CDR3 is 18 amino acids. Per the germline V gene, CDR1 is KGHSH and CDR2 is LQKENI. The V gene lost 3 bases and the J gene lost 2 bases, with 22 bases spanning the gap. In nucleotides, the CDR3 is TGTGCCAGCTCACCCAAACAGGGTAGGGGAGGTCGGCAAGAGACCCAGTACTTC. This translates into CASSPKQGRGGRQETQYF. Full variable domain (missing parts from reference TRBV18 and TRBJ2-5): NAGVMQNPRHLVRRRGQEARLRCSPMKGHSHVYWYRQLPEEGLKFMVYLQKENIIDESGMPKERFSAEFPKEGPSILRIQQVVRGDSAAYFCASSPKQGRGGRQETQYFGPGTRLLVL.

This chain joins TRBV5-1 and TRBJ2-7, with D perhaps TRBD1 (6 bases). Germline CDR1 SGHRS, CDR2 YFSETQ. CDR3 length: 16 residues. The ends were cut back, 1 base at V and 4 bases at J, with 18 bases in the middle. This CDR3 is CASSLINRDRPYEQYF. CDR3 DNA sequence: TGCGCCAGCAGCTTGATCAACAGGGATCGGCCTTACGAGCAGTACTTC.

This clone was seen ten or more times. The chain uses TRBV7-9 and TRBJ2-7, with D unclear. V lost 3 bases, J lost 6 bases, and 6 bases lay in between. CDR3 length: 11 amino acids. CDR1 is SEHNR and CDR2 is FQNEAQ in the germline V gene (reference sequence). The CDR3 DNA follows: TGTGCCAGCAGCTTCCTAGGCGAGCAGTACTTC. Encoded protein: CASSFLGEQYF.

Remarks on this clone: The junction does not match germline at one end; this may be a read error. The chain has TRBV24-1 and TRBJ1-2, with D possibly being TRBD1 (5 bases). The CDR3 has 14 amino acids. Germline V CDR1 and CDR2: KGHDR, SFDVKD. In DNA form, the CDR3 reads TGTGCCACCAGTGATGCGGACACCTACTATGGCTGCACCTTC. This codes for CATSDADTYYGCTF.

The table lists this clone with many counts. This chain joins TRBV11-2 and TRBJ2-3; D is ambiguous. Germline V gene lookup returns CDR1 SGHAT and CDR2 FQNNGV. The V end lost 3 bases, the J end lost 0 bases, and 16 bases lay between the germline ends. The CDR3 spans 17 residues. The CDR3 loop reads CASSFSLDPSSTDTQYF. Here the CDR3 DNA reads TGTGCCAGCAGCTTCTCACTGGACCCTTCTAGCACAGATACGCAGTATTTT. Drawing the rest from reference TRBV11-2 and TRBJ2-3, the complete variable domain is EAGVAQSPRYKIIEKRQSVAFWCNPISGHATLYWYQQILGQGPKLLIQFQNNGVVDDSQLPKDRFSAERLKGVDSTLKIQPAKLEDSAVYLCASSFSLDPSSTDTQYFGPGTRLTVL.

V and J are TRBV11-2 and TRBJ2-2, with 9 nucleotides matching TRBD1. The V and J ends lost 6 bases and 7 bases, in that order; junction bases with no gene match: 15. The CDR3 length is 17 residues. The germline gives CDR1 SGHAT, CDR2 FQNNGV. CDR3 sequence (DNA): TGTGCCAGCAGGGATTGGAGGACAGGGGTTTTGGGCGGGGAGCTGTTTTTT. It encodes CASRDWRTGVLGGELFF. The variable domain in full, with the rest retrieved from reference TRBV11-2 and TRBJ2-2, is EAGVAQSPRYKIIEKRQSVAFWCNPISGHATLYWYQQILGQGPKLLIQFQNNGVVDDSQLPKDRFSAERLKGVDSTLKIQPAKLEDSAVYLCASRDWRTGVLGGELFFGEGSRLTVL.

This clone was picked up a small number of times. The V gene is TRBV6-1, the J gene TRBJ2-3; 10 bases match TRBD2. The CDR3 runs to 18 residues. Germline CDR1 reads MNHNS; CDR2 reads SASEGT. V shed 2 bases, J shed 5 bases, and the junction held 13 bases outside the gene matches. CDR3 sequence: CASSESYAASGSLDTQYF. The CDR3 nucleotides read TGTGCCAGCAGTGAAAGTTACGCGGCTAGCGGGAGTTTAGATACGCAGTATTTT.

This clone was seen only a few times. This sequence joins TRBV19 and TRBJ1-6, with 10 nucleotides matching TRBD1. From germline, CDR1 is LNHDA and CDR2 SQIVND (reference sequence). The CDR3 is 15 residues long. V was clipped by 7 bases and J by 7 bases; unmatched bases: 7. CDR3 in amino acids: CASTPTGGRNSPLHF. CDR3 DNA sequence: TGTGCCAGTACCCCGACAGGGGGCAGAAATTCACCCCTCCACTTT.

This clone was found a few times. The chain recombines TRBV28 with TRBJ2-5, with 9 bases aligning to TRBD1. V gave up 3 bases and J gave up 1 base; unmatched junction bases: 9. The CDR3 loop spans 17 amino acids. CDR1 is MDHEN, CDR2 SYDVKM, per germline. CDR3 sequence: CASSFVPGQGIQETQYF. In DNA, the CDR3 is TGTGCCAGCAGTTTCGTCCCGGGACAGGGAATCCAAGAGACCCAGTACTTC.